These 8 T cell receptor beta chains originate from one sample sequenced in a study of shared clonotypes between healthy human individuals. Profiling relied on immunoSEQ multiplex PCR, and the TCRdb table lists in-frame clones only, not all of them. This repertoire shows approximately 2,000,000 clones, around 92% found once; its top ten account for approximately 0.39%. The specimen was naive CD4+ T cells from PBMCs. Subset defined: CD45RA+ positively selected. The source is a man younger than 35 in good health. Some clones in this sample may be carry-over from other donors' samples.

This chain joins TRBV27 and TRBJ1-6, with D hard to call. Germline-derived CDR1 and CDR2 are MNHEY and SMNVEV (reference sequence). The V end was cut by 2 bases, the J end by 3 bases, with 8 bases between. This CDR3 is built from 15 residues. The CDR3 is CASSLEWGYNSPLHF. CDR3 bases: TGTGCCAGCAGTTTAGAGTGGGGCTATAATTCACCCCTCCACTTT.

The gene calls are TRBV4-3 and TRBJ2-5; no definite D call. The V end was cut by 0 bases, the J end by 5 bases, with 16 bases between. This CDR3 spans 16 amino acids. Germline-derived CDR1 and CDR2 are LGHNA and YSLEER. The CDR3 reads CASSQDGVGYGETQYF. CDR3 bases: TGCGCCAGCAGCCAAGATGGCGTGGGGTACGGTGAGACCCAGTACTTC.

V is TRBV7-2 and J is TRBJ1-2, with 8 bases that match TRBD1. This CDR3 is 15 amino acids long. The germline gives CDR1 SGHTA, CDR2 FQGNSA. With 5 bases clipped from V and 4 bases from J, the junction kept 9 bases outside the gene matches. This CDR3 reads CASSLRTGKGYGYTF. CDR3 DNA: TGTGCCAGCAGCCTCCGGACAGGGAAAGGCTATGGCTACACCTTC.

V is TRBV5-6 and J is TRBJ1-2, with TRBD1 as a possible D gene (5 bases). V lost 3 bases and J 4 bases, leaving 19 bases between the germline ends. This CDR3 is 16 amino acids long. Germline V lookup: CDR1 SGHDT, CDR2 YYEEEE. Here the CDR3 reads CASSSGPQISLYGYTF. The CDR3 DNA sequence: TGTGCCAGCAGCTCGGGGCCTCAGATTTCCCTCTATGGCTACACCTTC.

This clone was seen only once. The rearrangement links TRBV5-4 to TRBJ2-1, with 8 positions matching TRBD2. The V and J ends lost 5 bases and 6 bases, in that order; junction bases with no gene match: 4. Germline-derived CDR1 and CDR2 are SGHNT and YYREEE (reference sequence). This CDR3 region has 13 residues. The CDR3 spells CASSSGTSNEQFF. The DNA of the CDR3 is TGTGCCAGCAGTTCCGGGACTAGCAATGAGCAGTTCTTC.

The chain uses TRBV29-1 and TRBJ2-7; no definite D call. CDR3 length: 12 amino acids. Germline CDR1 reads SQVTM; CDR2 reads ANQGSEA. Trimming stripped 7 bases from V and 2 bases from J, with 12 bases between. The CDR3 coding sequence is TGCAGCGGGTTAGGTGGGGCCTACGAGCAGTACTTC. Translating gives CSGLGGAYEQYF.

The chain combines TRBV5-1 with TRBJ1-2; TRBD1 agrees at 8 bases. Germline V lookup: CDR1 SGHRS, CDR2 YFSETQ. The CDR3 consists of 15 residues. The trim removed 2 bases at V and 4 bases at J, leaving 7 bases unmatched. For the CDR3, the DNA is TGCGCCAGCAGCTTTGGACAGGGAAGGACCTATGGCTACACCTTC. It codes for CASSFGQGRTYGYTF. Full variable domain (remainder filled in from reference TRBV5-1 and TRBJ1-2): KAGVTQTPRYLIKTRGQQVTLSCSPISGHRSVSWYQQTPGQGLQFLFEYFSETQRNKGNFPGRFSGRQFSNSRSEMNVSTLELGDSALYLCASSFGQGRTYGYTFGSGTRLTVV.

V is TRBV5-4 and J is TRBJ2-3; TRBD2 aligns across 12 bases. CDR1 and CDR2 from the germline V gene are SGHNT and YYREEE (reference sequence). Trimming cost V 5 bases and J 2 bases; bases outside gene matches: 6. This CDR3 has 16 residues. The CDR3 bases are TGTGCCAGCAGTCGAGGACTAGCGGGATTCACAGATACGCAGTATTTT. Encoded protein: CASSRGLAGFTDTQYF.